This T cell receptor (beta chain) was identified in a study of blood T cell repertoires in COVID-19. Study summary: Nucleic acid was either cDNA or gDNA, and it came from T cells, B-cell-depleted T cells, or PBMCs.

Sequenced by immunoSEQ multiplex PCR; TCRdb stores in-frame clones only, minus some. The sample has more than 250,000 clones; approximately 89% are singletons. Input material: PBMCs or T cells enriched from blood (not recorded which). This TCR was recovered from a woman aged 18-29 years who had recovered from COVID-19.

This CDR3 reads CAWSVGGDGYTF. Written as DNA, the CDR3 is TGTGCCTGGAGTGTAGGAGGGGATGGCTACACCTTC. The chain has TRBV30 and TRBJ1-2, with D perhaps matching TRBD1 (5 bases). The CDR3 is 12 amino acids. V lost 0 bases and J lost 6, with 8 bases in between. In germline, CDR1 is GTSNPN, CDR2 SVGIG (reference sequence).